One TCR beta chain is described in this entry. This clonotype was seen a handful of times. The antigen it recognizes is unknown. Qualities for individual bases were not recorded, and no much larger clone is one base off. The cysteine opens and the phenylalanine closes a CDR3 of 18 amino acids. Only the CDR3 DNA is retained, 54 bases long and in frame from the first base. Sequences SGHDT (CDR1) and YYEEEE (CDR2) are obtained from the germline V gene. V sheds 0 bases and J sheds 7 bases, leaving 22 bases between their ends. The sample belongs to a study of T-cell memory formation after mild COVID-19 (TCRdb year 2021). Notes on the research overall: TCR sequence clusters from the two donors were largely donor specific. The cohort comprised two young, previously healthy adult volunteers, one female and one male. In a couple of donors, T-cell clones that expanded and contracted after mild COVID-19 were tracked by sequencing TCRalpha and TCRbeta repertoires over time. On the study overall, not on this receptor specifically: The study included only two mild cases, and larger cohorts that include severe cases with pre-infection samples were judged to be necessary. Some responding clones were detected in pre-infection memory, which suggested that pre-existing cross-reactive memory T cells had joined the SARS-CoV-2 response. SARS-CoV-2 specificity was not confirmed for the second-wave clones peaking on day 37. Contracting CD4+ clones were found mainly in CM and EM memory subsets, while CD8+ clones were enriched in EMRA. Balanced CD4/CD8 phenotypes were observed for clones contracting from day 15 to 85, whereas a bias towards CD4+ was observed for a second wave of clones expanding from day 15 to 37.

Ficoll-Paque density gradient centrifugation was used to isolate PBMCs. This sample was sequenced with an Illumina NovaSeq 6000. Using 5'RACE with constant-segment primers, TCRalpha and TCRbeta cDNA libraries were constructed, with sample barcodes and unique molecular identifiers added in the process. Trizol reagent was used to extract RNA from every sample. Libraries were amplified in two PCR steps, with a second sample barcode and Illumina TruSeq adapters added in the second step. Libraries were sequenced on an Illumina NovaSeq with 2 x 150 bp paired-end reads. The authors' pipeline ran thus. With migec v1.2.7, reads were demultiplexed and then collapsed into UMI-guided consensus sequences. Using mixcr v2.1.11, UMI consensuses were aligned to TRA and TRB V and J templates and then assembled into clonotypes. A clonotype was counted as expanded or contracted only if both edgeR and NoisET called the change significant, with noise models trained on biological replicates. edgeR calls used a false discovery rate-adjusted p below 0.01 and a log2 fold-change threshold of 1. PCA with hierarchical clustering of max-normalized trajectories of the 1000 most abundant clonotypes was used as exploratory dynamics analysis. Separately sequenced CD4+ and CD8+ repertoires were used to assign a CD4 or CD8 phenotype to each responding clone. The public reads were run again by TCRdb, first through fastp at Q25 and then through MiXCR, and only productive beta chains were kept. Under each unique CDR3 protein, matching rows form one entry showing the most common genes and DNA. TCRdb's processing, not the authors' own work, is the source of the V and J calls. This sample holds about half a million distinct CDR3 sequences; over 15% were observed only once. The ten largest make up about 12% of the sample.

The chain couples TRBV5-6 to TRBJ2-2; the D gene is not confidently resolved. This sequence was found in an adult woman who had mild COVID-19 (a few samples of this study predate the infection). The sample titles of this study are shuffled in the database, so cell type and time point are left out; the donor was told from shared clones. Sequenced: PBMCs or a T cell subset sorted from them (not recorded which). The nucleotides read TGTGCCAGCAGCTTGGAATCGGCTCGGGCCAGCTTAAGCGGGGAGCTGTTTTTT. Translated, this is CASSLESARASLSGELFF.